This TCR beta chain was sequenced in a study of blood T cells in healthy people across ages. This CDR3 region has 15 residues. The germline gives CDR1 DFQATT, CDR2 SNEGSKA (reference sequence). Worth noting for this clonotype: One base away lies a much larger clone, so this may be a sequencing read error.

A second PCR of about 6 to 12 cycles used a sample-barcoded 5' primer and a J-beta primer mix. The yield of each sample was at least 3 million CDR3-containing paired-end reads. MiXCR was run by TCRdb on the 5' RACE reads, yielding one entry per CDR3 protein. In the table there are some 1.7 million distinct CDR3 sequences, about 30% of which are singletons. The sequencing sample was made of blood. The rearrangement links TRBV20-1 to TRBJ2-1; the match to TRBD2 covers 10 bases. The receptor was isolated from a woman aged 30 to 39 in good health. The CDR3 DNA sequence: TGCAGTGCTAGACTTCTAGCGGGAGAGAATTATGAGCAGTTGTTC. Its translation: CSARLLAGENYEQLF.